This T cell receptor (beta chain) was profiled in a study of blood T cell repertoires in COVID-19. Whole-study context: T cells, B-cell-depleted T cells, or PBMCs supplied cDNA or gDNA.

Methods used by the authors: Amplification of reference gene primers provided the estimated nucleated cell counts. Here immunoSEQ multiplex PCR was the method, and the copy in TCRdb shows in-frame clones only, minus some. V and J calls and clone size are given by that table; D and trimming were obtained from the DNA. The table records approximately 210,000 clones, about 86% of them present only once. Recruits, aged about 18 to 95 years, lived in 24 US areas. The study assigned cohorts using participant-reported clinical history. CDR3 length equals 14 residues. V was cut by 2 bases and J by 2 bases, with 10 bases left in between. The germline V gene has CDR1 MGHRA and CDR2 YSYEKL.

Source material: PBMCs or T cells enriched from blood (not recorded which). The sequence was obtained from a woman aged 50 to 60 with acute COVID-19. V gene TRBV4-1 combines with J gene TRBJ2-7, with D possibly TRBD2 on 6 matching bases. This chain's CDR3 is CASSQLRGTYEQYF. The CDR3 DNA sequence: TGCGCCAGCAGCCAACTACGGGGGACCTACGAGCAGTACTTC.